The source of this T cell receptor beta chain is a study of CD8 T cells in ankylosing spondylitis (dated by TCRdb to 2017 to 2019). Context from the whole study: The study set out to find disease-linked TCR variants by profiling T cell receptor beta repertoires in ankylosing spondylitis patients and healthy donors. Samples of peripheral blood were taken, and for ankylosing spondylitis patients, synovial fluid was collected as well. In total, the full study cohort was made up of some 110 healthy donors and about two dozen ankylosing spondylitis patients.

For CDR1 and CDR2, the germline V gene lists ENHRY and SYGVKD. The CDR3 runs 16 amino acids, cysteine and phenylalanine included. The entry retains the CDR3 DNA only, 48 bases that are in frame from base 1. V is cut by 0 bases and J by 5 bases, and the space between the germline ends is 16 bases. The data were produced on an Illumina HiSeq 2500. Quantitative 5'-RACE with molecular barcodes was the method used to prepare the TCR beta libraries. Concerning the study's data processing: A new computational method, built on a probabilistic model of VDJ rearrangement, was used to identify disease-linked TCR variants. Starting from the raw public reads, TCRdb applied fastp trimming at Q25, assembled clones with MiXCR and retained in-frame beta chains. Identical CDR3 protein sequences are pooled into one entry, listed with their most common genes and DNA. The V and J calls here are based on TCRdb, not the publication. The sample profile shows fewer than 550,000 distinct CDR3 sequences; 5.3% of them were found once. The ten most abundant clones make up around 3.5% of the sample.

Study-wide conclusions, independent of this receptor: The disease-linked clones were reported to be significantly enriched in matched synovial fluid samples from ankylosing spondylitis patients. In peripheral blood, the disease-linked clones were found at relatively low frequencies and had a CD8+ phenotype. Blood from ankylosing spondylitis patients appeared to be characterized by a TCR beta motif composed of about eight highly homologous amino acid variants. Some motif variants were previously reported in synovial fluid and blood of reactive arthritis patients, suggesting common disease-initiation mechanisms.

The table lists this clonotype with many counts. There is no known antigen for this receptor. No much larger clonotype is one base removed from it; base qualities were not supplied. This TCR derives from a male donor with ankylosing spondylitis. The V and J genes are TRBV10-3 and TRBJ1-2, with no reliable assignment of the D segment. Sequencing input: blood, either unsorted or a sorted T cell fraction (not recorded which). Here the CDR3 is given as CAISESGRPDLYGYTF. At the DNA level, the sequence is TGTGCCATCAGTGAGTCTGGGCGGCCAGACCTTTATGGCTACACCTTC.